The 25 T cell receptor beta chains below all came from one sample that was sequenced in a study of blood T cell repertoires in COVID-19. Some clones are missing from TCRdb's copy, which holds only in-frame ones; the method was immunoSEQ multiplex PCR. The sample consists of some 88,000 clones, over 65% of them appearing once. Source material: peripheral blood. These receptors were taken from a woman aged 65 to 85 with acute or convalescent COVID-19.

The chain uses TRBV28 and TRBJ2-1; a possible D gene is TRBD1 (6 bases). Germline CDR1 reads MDHEN; CDR2 reads SYDVKM. This CDR3 has 18 residues. Trimming pared 3 bases from V and 0 bases from J, leaving 18 bases between. The CDR3, as DNA: TGTGCCAGCAGTTTCCCACTCGAAACCAGGGGCTCCTACAATGAGCAGTTCTTC. As protein: CASSFPLETRGSYNEQFF.

The V and J genes are TRBV5-8 and TRBJ1-4; no firm D call. Trimming removed 2 bases at V and 3 bases at J, with 11 bases between. The CDR3 runs 15 residues. The germline V gene encodes CDR1 SGHTS and CDR2 YDEGEE. CDR3 nucleotides: TGTGCCAGCAGCTTTTACGGGTCCTCTAATGAAAAACTGTTTTTT. Its translation is CASSFYGSSNEKLFF.

The chain is built from TRBV6-2 or TRBV6-3 and TRBJ1-6, with D possibly TRBD1 on 6 matching bases. Germline V gene data show CDR1 as MNHEY and CDR2 as SVGEGT. V was clipped by 5 bases and J by 15 bases, with 14 bases between them. The CDR3 loop spans 12 amino acids. CDR3 amino acids: CASSDPQGYLHF. The DNA for the CDR3 is TGTGCCAGCAGTGACCCACAGGGCTACCTCCACTTT.

The J gene is TRBJ1-5, the V gene TRBV6-6, with 10 bases aligning to TRBD1. CDR3 length equals 16 residues. CDR1 is MNHNY, CDR2 SVGAGI, per germline (reference sequence). J lost 6 bases, V lost 5 bases, and 10 bases had no gene match. The CDR3 region has the DNA TGTGCCAGCAGTCACGACGGACAGGGGGACGCTCAGCCCCAGCATTTT. Translating it yields CASSHDGQGDAQPQHF.

V usage is TRBV7-9 and J usage is TRBJ2-5, with TRBD1 matching over 8 bases. V lost 5 bases to trimming and J lost 4 bases; unmatched junction nucleotides: 3. This CDR3 contains 13 residues. Germline-derived CDR1 and CDR2 are SEHNR and FQNEAQ (reference sequence). CDR3 sequence: CASSPQGGETQYF. For the CDR3, the DNA is TGTGCCAGCAGCCCACAGGGGGGAGAGACCCAGTACTTC.

V usage is TRBV11-2 and J usage is TRBJ2-5; 7 bases line up with TRBD1. Trimming took 5 bases from V and 5 from J; bases not matched to a gene: 5. The CDR3 runs 13 residues. Germline V lookup: CDR1 SGHAT, CDR2 FQNNGV. CDR3 nucleotides: TGTGCCAGCAGCGGAGACAGGGTGGAGACCCAGTACTTC. It is translated as CASSGDRVETQYF.

This clone came up once. The rearrangement uses TRBV29-1 and TRBJ2-1; TRBD1 matches 8 bases. Germline-derived CDR1 and CDR2 are SQVTM and ANQGSEA. This CDR3 is 15 amino acids long. Trimming removed 1 base from V and 5 bases from J; junction bases left unmatched: 7. The CDR3, as DNA: TGCAGCGTTGAAGGGGACAGGCGTTTGGACAATGAGCAGTTCTTC. This sequence encodes CSVEGDRRLDNEQFF.

The rearrangement uses TRBV5-4 and TRBJ1-4; weak D call: TRBD1 (5 bases). This CDR3 has 16 amino acids. Germline assignment: CDR1 SGHNT and CDR2 YYREEE (reference sequence). The ends were cut back, 4 bases at V and 4 bases at J, with 17 bases in the middle. The CDR3 is CASSGGSGVGNEKLFF. CDR3 sequence (DNA): TGTGCCAGCAGCGGGGGGTCCGGGGTTGGTAATGAAAAACTGTTTTTT.

The chain joins TRBV18 to TRBJ1-1, with TRBD1 matching over 8 bases. With 3 bases clipped from V and 0 bases from J, the junction kept 9 bases outside the gene matches. This CDR3 contains 17 residues. Germline V gives CDR1 KGHSH, CDR2 LQKENI. CDR3 nucleotide sequence: TGTGCCAGCTCACCGAGTCCCGGGACAGGACTGAACACTGAAGCTTTCTTT. Amino acid sequence: CASSPSPGTGLNTEAFF.

V usage is TRBV6-6 and J usage is TRBJ2-7, with 7 bases aligning to TRBD2. This CDR3 spans 15 amino acids. Germline CDR1 and CDR2: MNHNY and SVGAGI (reference sequence). Unmatched junction bases numbered 8, after V lost 6 bases and J lost 0 bases. The CDR3 bases are TGTGCCAGCAGACCTAGCGGAGGGAGCTCCTACGAGCAGTACGTC. The encoded protein is CASRPSGGSSYEQYV.

This clone was recorded only once. The gene calls are TRBV4-1 and TRBJ1-1, with D maybe TRBD1 (6 bases). The CDR3 spans 15 residues. Trimming left V 4 bases short and J 3 bases short, with 15 bases between. The germline V gene encodes CDR1 MGHRA and CDR2 YSYEKL. In nucleotides, the CDR3 is TGCGCCAGCAGCCTGGGTCAGGGGTTGGACACTGAAGCTTTCTTT. It encodes CASSLGQGLDTEAFF.

The chain employs TRBV30 and TRBJ2-3; 9 nucleotides agree with TRBD2. The trim removed 8 bases at V and 2 bases at J, leaving 8 bases unmatched. This CDR3 spans 14 amino acids. From germline, CDR1 is GTSNPN and CDR2 SVGIG (reference sequence). The CDR3 DNA reads as TGTGCCGCGGGCGGGGGGGTAATCACAGATACGCAGTATTTT. Its translation: CAAGGGVITDTQYF.

This sequence joins TRBV10-3 and TRBJ1-4; D not certain. Germline CDR1 and CDR2: ENHRY and SYGVKD. V lost 3 bases, J lost 1 base, and 9 bases lay in between. The CDR3 sequence is 15 residues long. The CDR3 DNA is TGTGCCATCAGTGATGTGAGGGTAACTAATGAAAAACTGTTTTTT. Its translation: CAISDVRVTNEKLFF.

V is TRBV11-2 and J is TRBJ2-1, with a weak D call TRBD2 (5 bases). Germline lookup yields CDR1 SGHAT and CDR2 FQNNGV. V gave up 0 bases and J gave up 6 bases, with 12 bases separating them. This CDR3 has 15 amino acids. CDR3 protein: CASSLEGSVLNEQFF. CDR3 DNA sequence: TGTGCCAGCAGCTTAGAGGGTAGCGTACTCAATGAGCAGTTCTTC. The full variable domain, completed using reference TRBV11-2 and TRBJ2-1, is EAGVAQSPRYKIIEKRQSVAFWCNPISGHATLYWYQQILGQGPKLLIQFQNNGVVDDSQLPKDRFSAERLKGVDSTLKIQPAKLEDSAVYLCASSLEGSVLNEQFFGPGTRLTVL.

The genes are TRBV28 and TRBJ1-2; 8 bases are shared with TRBD1. The CDR3 has 15 amino acids. From germline, CDR1 is MDHEN and CDR2 SYDVKM. With V trimmed by 6 bases and J by 5 bases, 11 bases remained unmatched. The CDR3 is CASRYAPGQEYGYTF. The DNA for the CDR3 is TGTGCCAGCAGGTACGCTCCGGGACAGGAGTATGGCTACACCTTC.

On this clone itself: This sample includes further DNA sequences coding for the same CDR3. The V gene is TRBV28, the J gene TRBJ1-3; unclear D gene. This CDR3 has 12 residues. Germline V gene data show CDR1 as MDHEN and CDR2 as SYDVKM. Trimming took 5 bases from V and 3 from J, leaving 5 bases between them. The CDR3 loop is CASSPFGNTIYF. Here the CDR3 DNA reads TGTGCCAGCAGTCCCTTTGGAAACACCATATATTTT. Full variable domain (remainder filled in from reference TRBV28 and TRBJ1-3): DVKVTQSSRYLVKRTGEKVFLECVQDMDHENMFWYRQDPGLGLRLIYFSYDVKMKEKGDIPEGYSVSREKKERFSLILESASTNQTSMYLCASSPFGNTIYFGEGSWLTVV.

The CDR3 sequence is CASTAPTSGALADTQYF. In nucleotides, the CDR3 is TGTGCCAGCACCGCTCCGACTAGCGGGGCCCTCGCAGATACGCAGTATTTT. V and J are TRBV5-4 and TRBJ2-3, with 11 bases fitting TRBD2. Per germline, CDR1 SGHNT and CDR2 YYREEE (reference sequence). Trimming removed 6 bases from V and 4 bases from J; junction bases left unmatched: 13. CDR3 length: 17 residues.

This chain links TRBV6-5 with TRBJ1-4; D is undetermined. The CDR3 extends over 13 amino acids. Germline V CDR1 and CDR2: MNHEY, SVGAGI. The V and J ends lost 6 bases and 6 bases respectively, with 11 bases between them. As DNA, the CDR3 is TGTGCCAGCAGCCGGGAACTAGATGAAAAACTGTTTTTT. This encodes CASSRELDEKLFF.

The V gene is TRBV7-8, the J gene TRBJ2-3; D may be TRBD2 (6 bases). This CDR3 is 17 amino acids long. CDR1 and CDR2 (germline): SGHVS, FQNEAQ. Trimming took 1 base from V and 0 from J, leaving 14 bases between them. The chain's CDR3 is CASSLEPGAFSTDTQYF. The CDR3 DNA follows: TGTGCCAGCAGCTTAGAACCGGGAGCGTTTAGCACAGATACGCAGTATTTT.

Concerning this clone: Additional DNA sequences in this sample encode the identical CDR3. V and J are TRBV18 and TRBJ2-7; the D is unclear. Germline V gene sequence: CDR1 KGHSH, CDR2 LQKENI. V lost 3 bases, J lost 3 bases, and 9 bases lay in between. This CDR3 is built from 13 residues. CDR3 loop: CASSPSGNYEQYV. CDR3 bases: TGTGCCAGCTCACCTTCAGGCAACTACGAGCAGTACGTC.

The CDR3 region is CASSPGYNSPLHF. In nucleotides, the CDR3 is TGTGCCAGCTCACCCGGCTATAATTCACCCCTCCACTTT. This chain links TRBV18 with TRBJ1-6, with no clear D. The CDR3 consists of 13 residues. Trimming stripped 3 bases from V and 3 bases from J, with 3 bases between. Per the germline V gene, CDR1 is KGHSH and CDR2 is LQKENI.

V gene TRBV6-1 combines with J gene TRBJ2-7, with TRBD2 identical over 7 bases. Germline-derived CDR1 and CDR2 are MNHNS and SASEGT. Trimming cost V 3 bases and J 2 bases; bases outside gene matches: 4. CDR3 length: 14 amino acids. CDR3 sequence: CASSDFGGTYEQYV. The DNA for the CDR3 is TGTGCCAGCAGTGATTTCGGGGGGACCTACGAGCAGTACGTC.

The chain couples TRBV7-8 to TRBJ1-5; D may be TRBD1 (6 bases). Germline assignment: CDR1 SGHVS and CDR2 FQNEAQ. V dropped 4 bases and J dropped 2 bases, with 9 bases sitting between them. This CDR3 spans 14 amino acids. The CDR3 is CASSYRQGNQPQHF. CDR3 DNA sequence: TGTGCCAGCAGCTACCGACAGGGCAATCAGCCCCAGCATTTT.

This clone was counted between two and nine times. V and J are TRBV5-1 and TRBJ1-5, with D tentatively TRBD1 (5 bases). CDR1 and CDR2 (germline): SGHRS, YFSETQ. CDR3 length: 14 residues. Trimming took off 2 bases at V and 6 bases at J, with 12 bases between the two ends. This CDR3 reads CASSLSGEGQPQHF. CDR3 in DNA: TGCGCCAGCAGCTTATCGGGGGAGGGTCAGCCCCAGCATTTT.

The rearrangement joins TRBV6-5 to TRBJ1-2; D might be TRBD1 (5 bases). Germline V gene lookup returns CDR1 MNHEY and CDR2 SVGAGI. With 5 bases removed from V and 2 bases from J, the gap between germline ends came to 15 bases. This CDR3 region has 15 residues. The CDR3 sequence: CASSNGAGLNYGYTF. The CDR3 nucleotides read TGTGCCAGCAGTAATGGGGCAGGATTGAACTATGGCTACACCTTC.